Listed here is a single T cell receptor (beta chain). These data originate in a study of CD8 T cells in Susac syndrome. RNA, at about 0.45 to 1 ug, was reverse transcribed with random hexamers. An immunoSEQ multiplex PCR generated amplified TCR beta CDR3 products spanning 54 Vbeta and 13 Jbeta. One entry per CDR3 protein, called by TCRdb with MiXCR from the immunoSEQ multiplex PCR reads. In the table there are 150,000 or so distinct CDR3 sequences, about 90% of which are singletons. Sequencing targeted TCR beta in blood CD8+ and CD4+ T cells. V lost 7 bases and J lost 3; bases outside the gene matches: 6. This CDR3 has 15 residues. The germline V gene has CDR1 SEHNR and CDR2 FQNEAQ (reference sequence).

V usage is TRBV7-9 and J usage is TRBJ1-4, with 9 nucleotides matching TRBD1. This TCR came from a human donor in good health. Source material: CD4+ T cells from PBMCs. For the CDR3, the DNA is TGTGCCAGCACCTCGGGACAGGGCCCTAATGAAAAACTGTTTTTT. Its translation is CASTSGQGPNEKLFF. Using reference TRBV7-9 and TRBJ1-4 for the parts outside the CDR3, the full variable domain is DTGVSQNPRHKITKRGQNVTFRCDPISEHNRLYWYRQTLGQGPEFLTYFQNEAQLEKSRLLSDRFSAERPKGSFSTLEIQRTEQGDSAMYLCASTSGQGPNEKLFFGSGTQLSVL.